This T cell receptor beta chain was found in a study of blood T cell repertoires in COVID-19. Study-wide context: Specimens from acute and convalescent COVID-19 originated in the United States, Italy and Spain. T cells, B-cell-depleted T cells, or PBMCs provided the cDNA or gDNA that served as material.

This CDR3 spans 13 amino acids. The V end was cut by 7 bases, the J end by 0 bases, with 9 bases between. Germline values: CDR1 SNHLY, CDR2 FYNNEI. In the original analysis: Amplifying reference gene primers gave estimates of nucleated cell counts. TCRdb's table, derived via immunoSEQ multiplex PCR, lists solely in-frame clones and lacks some. From that table come the V and J calls and clone size; the DNA was used to work out D and trimming. The sample holds some 170,000 clones, 75% to 90% seen once. The sequence came from a woman aged 80 or over with active or convalescent COVID-19. Material for sequencing was peripheral blood. The J gene is TRBJ1-2, the V gene TRBV2; no definite D call. CDR3 sequence (DNA): TGTGCCAGCACGAGGGAAGCTAACTATGGCTACACCTTC. The encoded protein is CASTREANYGYTF.